This T cell receptor beta chain was documented in a study of CD8+CD57+ T cells in acquired aplastic anemia. Study context: Mean yield of DNA from sorted CD4+ and CD8+ cells was 3 to 3.5 ug. Study-wide points: The same twenty-nine CD8+ CDR3 sequences occurred in patients and in controls.

In regard to this clonotype: Antigen unknown. A junction boundary mismatches the germline segment, possibly from a read error.

The template for TCR beta VDJ and CDR3 sequence profiling was genomic DNA. TCRdb re-derived calls from the reads in MiXCR, one entry per CDR3 protein. The sample consists of around 250,000 distinct CDR3 sequences, roughly 82% of them appearing once. CD8+CD57+ cell expansion had been shown by flow cytometry in patients chosen for sequencing. There were no patients without severe acquired aplastic anemia. Prior therapy had not been administered to any patient at the time of blood sampling. Germline V gene data show CDR1 as SGHVS and CDR2 as FQNEAQ. CDR3 length equals 16 residues. This receptor was identified in a human donor with aplastic anemia. J is TRBJ1-1 and V is TRBV7-8; D is perhaps TRBD1 (6 bases). The sample taken for sequencing was sorted CD4+, CD8+, or CD8+CD57+ T cells (not recorded which) from PBMCs. CDR3 in amino acids: CASSVAGAPDTQYAFF. DNA for the CDR3: TGTGCCAGCAGCGTAGCGGGGGCACCCGATACGCAGTATGCTTTCTTT.